This T cell receptor beta chain was captured by sequencing in a study of T cell responses to AZD1222 COVID-19 vaccine. Overall study results and limits: Variant regions that are unmutated are reportedly the target of nearly half of spike-specific TCRs. Baseline serostatus was positive in only a handful of AZD1222 recipients. Donors skewed white British and female; clonal diversity was possibly underestimated.

TCRdb's table, derived via immunoSEQ multiplex PCR, lists solely in-frame clones and lacks some. Of under 170,000 clones listed, about 92% are singletons. This clone is a singleton in its sample. The target antigen is unknown. It is likely a read error, because the conserved phenylalanine at the end of the CDR3 is missing. It is unclear where the CDR3 begins or ends on the DNA, so no DNA is shown, and the CDR3 is as TCRdb lists it. The CDR3 region is 12 residues in length, termini included. Germline V gene data show CDR1 as MNHEY and CDR2 as SVGEGT. The TCR comes from an adult who received the AZD1222 COVID-19 vaccine. This sample comprised peripheral blood, obtained 28 days after the second AZD1222 dose. The chain carries TRBV6-2 or TRBV6-3 and TRBJ2-7; TRBD1, as called in the table, went unchecked against the DNA. This chain's CDR3 is CASSQFGDRAYL.